The rows below give T cell receptor beta chains drawn from one sample of a study of cytomegalovirus exposure and HLA in healthy donors. Data came from immunoSEQ multiplex PCR; TCRdb stores just in-frame clones and leaves some out. The table lists 80,000 to 100,000 clones, around nine tenths of them singletons. Material: PBMCs. The receptors derive from a woman in her 30s in good health and CMV-seronegative. Each CDR3 is given with its conserved first and last residue. A D gene is named only where the DNA matches it firmly. Size values are once, few and many counts, or a class for expanded clones, and some rows have none.

.,.,TRBJ1-5,TRBV9,CASSVEPGSNQPQHF,TGTGCCAGCAGCGTAGAGCCAGGCAGCAATCAGCCCCAGCATTTT
TRBD1,.,TRBJ2-2,TRBV18,CASSPGQANTGELFF,TGTGCCAGCTCACCTGGACAGGCGAACACCGGGGAGCTGTTTTTT
TRBD1,.,TRBJ2-7,TRBV5-1,CASSLTGATYEQYF,TGCGCCAGCAGCTTAACAGGGGCGACCTACGAGCAGTACTTC
TRBD2,.,TRBJ2-3,TRBV10-1,CASNPGLAGDTQYF,TGCGCCAGCAACCCGGGACTAGCGGGGGATACGCAGTATTTT
TRBD2,.,TRBJ2-5,TRBV27,CASSSRGAGGQGRTQYF,TGTGCCAGCAGTTCCCGAGGAGCGGGGGGCCAGGGTCGAACCCAGTACTTC
.,.,TRBJ2-7,TRBV6-6,CASSITGPEQYF,TGTGCCAGCAGCATCACAGGACCCGAGCAGTACTTC
.,once,TRBJ2-7,TRBV11-2,CASSLVGGIGVFYEQYF,TGTGCCAGCAGCTTAGTAGGAGGGATCGGCGTCTTCTACGAGCAGTACTTC
.,.,TRBJ1-2,TRBV7-2,CASSLLLRGGDGYTF,TGTGCCAGCAGCTTGTTGCTCCGCGGGGGTGATGGCTACACCTTC
TRBD2,.,TRBJ2-7,TRBV7-3,CASDPSGTNYEQYF,TGTGCCAGCGACCCGAGCGGGACTAATTACGAGCAGTACTTC
TRBD1,.,TRBJ2-3,TRBV6-7,CASGGGTASTDTQYF,TGTGCCAGCGGGGGTGGGACAGCTAGCACAGATACGCAGTATTTT
.,.,TRBJ1-1,TRBV9,CASSPFNSRSLTEAFF,TGTGCCAGCAGCCCTTTCAATTCCCGGTCCCTAACTGAAGCTTTCTTT
TRBD2,.,TRBJ2-1,TRBV9,CASSVTSGRGYNEQFF,TGTGCCAGCAGCGTAACAAGCGGGAGGGGCTACAATGAGCAGTTCTTC
.,.,TRBJ1-4,TRBV5-1,CASSLEGRADEKLFF,TGCGCCAGCAGCTTGGAGGGCAGGGCCGATGAAAAACTGTTTTTT
.,.,TRBJ2-5,TRBV20-1,CSASREETQYF,TGCAGTGCTAGCAGGGAAGAGACCCAGTACTTC
.,.,TRBJ2-7,TRBV5-1,CASSLDLVSPEQYF,TGCGCCAGCAGCTTGGACTTAGTGTCCCCCGAGCAGTACTTC
.,.,TRBJ2-1,TRBV7-2,CASSSTREQFF,TGTGCCAGCAGCTCAACCAGGGAGCAGTTCTTC
.,few,TRBJ1-1,TRBV5-1,CASFLGAMNTEAFF,TGCGCCAGCTTTCTAGGGGCCATGAACACTGAAGCTTTCTTT
TRBD1,.,TRBJ2-5,TRBV5-4,CASSLVGGRETQYF,TGTGCCAGCAGCTTGGTAGGGGGCAGGGAGACCCAGTACTTC
.,.,TRBJ2-1,TRBV7-9,CASRILGRNEQFF,TGTGCCAGCAGGATATTGGGGCGGAATGAGCAGTTCTTC
.,.,TRBJ2-1,TRBV6-8,CASPSEGGFIVNNEQFF,TGTGCCAGCCCCTCCGAGGGCGGTTTTATCGTCAACAATGAGCAGTTCTTC
.,.,TRBJ1-1,TRBV10-3,CAISESGRDIAFF,TGTGCCATCAGTGAGTCGGGCAGAGATATAGCTTTCTTT
.,.,TRBJ2-7,TRBV4-2,CASSYGGGYEQYF,TGTGCCAGCAGCTACGGTGGCGGGTACGAGCAGTACTTC
.,once,TRBJ2-7,TRBV21-1,CASSKGGRGFHEQYF,TGTGCCAGCAGCAAAGGCGGGAGGGGGTTCCACGAGCAGTACTTC
.,.,TRBJ2-1,TRBV7-9,CASSPGGFNRLGQTNEQFF,TGTGCCAGCAGCCCAGGGGGGTTTAACCGGCTAGGCCAGACAAATGAGCAGTTCTTC
.,.,TRBJ2-7,TRBV28,CASKTESEQYF,TGTGCCAGCAAAACTGAAAGTGAGCAGTACTTC
TRBD1,.,TRBJ2-5,TRBV6-1,CASMWTGPEKTQYF,TGTGCCAGCATGTGGACAGGCCCCGAAAAGACCCAGTACTTC
.,once,TRBJ2-7,TRBV7-9,CASSPSLGGGGEQYF,TGTGCCAGCAGCCCCTCGCTGGGAGGGGGTGGCGAGCAGTACTTC
.,.,TRBJ2-1,TRBV6-6,CASRPGGREQFF,TGTGCCAGCCGTCCGGGGGGCCGTGAGCAGTTCTTC
.,.,TRBJ1-1,TRBV7-3,CASSQDGGALRQAFF,TGTGCCAGCAGCCAAGATGGGGGCGCGCTCAGACAGGCTTTCTTT
TRBD2,.,TRBJ2-7,TRBV7-9,CASSSGLAGVEQYF,TGTGCCAGCAGCTCGGGACTAGCGGGAGTCGAGCAGTACTTC
.,.,TRBJ1-1,TRBV13,CASRRVTEAFF,TGTGCCAGCCGTCGAGTCACTGAAGCTTTCTTT